This TCR beta chain was identified during a study of blood T cell repertoires in COVID-19. Turning to the study itself: From T cells, B-cell-depleted T cells, or PBMCs came the material, which was cDNA or gDNA.

In the original workflow: Quantification of nucleated cells was approximated via reference gene primer amplification. Sequencing used immunoSEQ multiplex PCR; TCRdb keeps in-frame clones, though not all of them. The V and J calls and the clone size are those of that table, but D and trimming were determined from the DNA. The sample has approximately 62,000 clones; roughly 71% are singletons. J was trimmed by 1 base and V by 1 base; bases with no gene match: 1. The CDR3 has 14 amino acids. Germline CDR1 is SGHNT and CDR2 is YYREEE (reference sequence). Sequencing input: peripheral blood. The receptor's source is a woman in her forties or fifties with active or convalescent COVID-19. The rearrangement joins TRBV5-4 to TRBJ1-2, with TRBD1 matching over 7 bases. The CDR3 loop reads CASSLTGVNYGYTF. The CDR3 DNA reads as TGTGCCAGCAGCTTGACAGGGGTTAACTATGGCTACACCTTC.